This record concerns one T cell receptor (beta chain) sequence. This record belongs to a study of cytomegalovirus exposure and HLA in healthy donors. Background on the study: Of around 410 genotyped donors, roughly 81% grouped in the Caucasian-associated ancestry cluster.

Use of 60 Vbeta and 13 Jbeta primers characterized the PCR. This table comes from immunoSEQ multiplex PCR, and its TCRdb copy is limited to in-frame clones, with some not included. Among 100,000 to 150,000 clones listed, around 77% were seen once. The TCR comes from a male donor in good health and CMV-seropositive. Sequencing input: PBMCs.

The CDR3: CASSSGQGLWGYTF. The CDR3 nucleotides read TGTGCCAGCAGTTCGGGACAGGGGTTGTGGGGCTACACCTTC. The chain uses TRBV6-1 and TRBJ1-2, with 10 bases identical to TRBD1. The trim removed 5 bases at V and 8 bases at J, leaving 8 bases unmatched. The CDR3 consists of 14 residues. From germline, CDR1 is MNHNS and CDR2 SASEGT.